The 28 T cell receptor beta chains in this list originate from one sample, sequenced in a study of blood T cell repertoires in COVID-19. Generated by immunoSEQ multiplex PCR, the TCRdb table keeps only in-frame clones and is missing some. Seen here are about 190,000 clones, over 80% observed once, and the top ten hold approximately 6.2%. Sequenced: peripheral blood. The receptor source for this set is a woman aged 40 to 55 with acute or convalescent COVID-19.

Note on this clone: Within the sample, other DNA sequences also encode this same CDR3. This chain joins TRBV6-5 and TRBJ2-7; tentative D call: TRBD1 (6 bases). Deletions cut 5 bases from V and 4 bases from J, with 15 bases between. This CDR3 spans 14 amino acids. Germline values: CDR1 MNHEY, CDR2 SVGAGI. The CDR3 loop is CASSRDRSGYEQYF. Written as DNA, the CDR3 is TGTGCCAGCAGTAGAGACAGGTCGGGGTACGAGCAGTACTTC.

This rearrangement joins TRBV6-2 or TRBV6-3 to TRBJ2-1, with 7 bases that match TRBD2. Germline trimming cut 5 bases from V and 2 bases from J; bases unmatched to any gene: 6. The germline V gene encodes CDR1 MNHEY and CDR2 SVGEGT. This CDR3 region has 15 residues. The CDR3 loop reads CASSTGTTPYNEQFF. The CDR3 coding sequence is TGTGCCAGCAGTACTGGGACTACTCCCTACAATGAGCAGTTCTTC.

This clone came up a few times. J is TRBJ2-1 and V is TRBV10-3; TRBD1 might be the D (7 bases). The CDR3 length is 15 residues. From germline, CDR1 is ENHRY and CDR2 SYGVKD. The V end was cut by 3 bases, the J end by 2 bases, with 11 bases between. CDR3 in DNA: TGTGCCATCAGTGATTCAGGGGGGACCTACAATGAGCAGTTCTTC. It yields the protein CAISDSGGTYNEQFF.

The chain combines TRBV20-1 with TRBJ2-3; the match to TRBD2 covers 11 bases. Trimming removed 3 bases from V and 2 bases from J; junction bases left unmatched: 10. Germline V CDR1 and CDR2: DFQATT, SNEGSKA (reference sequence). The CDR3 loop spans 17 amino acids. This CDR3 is CSASGGIAGGFTDTQYF. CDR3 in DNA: TGCAGTGCTAGTGGAGGAATAGCGGGAGGGTTCACAGATACGCAGTATTTT.

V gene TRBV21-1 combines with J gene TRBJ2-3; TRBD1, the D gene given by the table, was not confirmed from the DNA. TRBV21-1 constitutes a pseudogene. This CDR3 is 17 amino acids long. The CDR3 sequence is CARRHLGAYSSTDTQYF. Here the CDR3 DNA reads TGTGCCAGACGGCATTTGGGGGCCTACTCTAGCACAGATACGCAGTATTTT.

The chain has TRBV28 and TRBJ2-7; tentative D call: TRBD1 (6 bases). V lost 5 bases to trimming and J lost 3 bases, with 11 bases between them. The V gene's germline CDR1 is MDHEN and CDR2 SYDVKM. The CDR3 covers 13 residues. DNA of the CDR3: TGTGCCAGCAGTAGGGGCAGGGGCTACGAGCAGTACTTC. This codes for CASSRGRGYEQYF.

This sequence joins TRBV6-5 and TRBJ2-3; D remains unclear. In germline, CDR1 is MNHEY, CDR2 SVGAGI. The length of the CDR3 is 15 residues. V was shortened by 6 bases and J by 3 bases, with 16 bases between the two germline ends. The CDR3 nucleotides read TGTGCCAGCAGGCCTCGGGTTAGCTGGACAGATACGCAGTATTTT. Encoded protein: CASRPRVSWTDTQYF.

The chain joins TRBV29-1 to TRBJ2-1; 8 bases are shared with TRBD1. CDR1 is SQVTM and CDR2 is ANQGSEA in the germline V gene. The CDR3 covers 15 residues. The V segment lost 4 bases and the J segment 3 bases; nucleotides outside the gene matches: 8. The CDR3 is CSVVLSDRVYNEQFF. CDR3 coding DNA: TGCAGCGTTGTTCTGTCGGACAGGGTCTACAATGAGCAGTTCTTC.

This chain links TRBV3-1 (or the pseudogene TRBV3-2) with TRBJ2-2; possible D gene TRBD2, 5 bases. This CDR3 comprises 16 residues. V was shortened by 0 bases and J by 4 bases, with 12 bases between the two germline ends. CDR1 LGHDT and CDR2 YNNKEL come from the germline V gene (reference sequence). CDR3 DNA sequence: TGTGCCAGCAGCCAAGAGTTTTTAGGAGGCACCGGGGAGCTGTTTTTT. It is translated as CASSQEFLGGTGELFF.

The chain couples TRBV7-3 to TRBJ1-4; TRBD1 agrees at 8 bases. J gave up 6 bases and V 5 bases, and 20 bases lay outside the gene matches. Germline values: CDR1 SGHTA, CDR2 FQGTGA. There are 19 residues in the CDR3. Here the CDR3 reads CASSAKIGQGLFVYEKLFF. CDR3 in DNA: TGTGCCAGCAGCGCCAAGATCGGACAGGGCTTATTTGTTTATGAAAAACTGTTTTTT. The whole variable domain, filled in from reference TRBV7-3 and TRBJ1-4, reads GAGVSQTPSNKVTEKGKYVELRCDPISGHTALYWYRQSLGQGPEFLIYFQGTGAADDSGLPNDRFFAVRPEGSVSTLKIQRTERGDSAVYLCASSAKIGQGLFVYEKLFFGSGTQLSVL.

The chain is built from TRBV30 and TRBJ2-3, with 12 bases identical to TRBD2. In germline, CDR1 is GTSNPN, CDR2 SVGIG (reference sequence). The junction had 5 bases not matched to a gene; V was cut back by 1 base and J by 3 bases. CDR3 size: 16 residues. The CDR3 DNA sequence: TGTGCCTGGAGTGGAGGACTAGCGGGGAGGACAGATACGCAGTATTTT. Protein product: CAWSGGLAGRTDTQYF.

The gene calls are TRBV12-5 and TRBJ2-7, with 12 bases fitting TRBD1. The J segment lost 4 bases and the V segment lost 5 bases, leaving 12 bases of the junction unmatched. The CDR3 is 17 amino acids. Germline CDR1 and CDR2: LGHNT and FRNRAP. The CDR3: CASGQVDRDRGLYEQYF. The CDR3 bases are TGTGCTAGTGGTCAAGTAGACCGGGACAGGGGGCTGTACGAGCAGTACTTC.

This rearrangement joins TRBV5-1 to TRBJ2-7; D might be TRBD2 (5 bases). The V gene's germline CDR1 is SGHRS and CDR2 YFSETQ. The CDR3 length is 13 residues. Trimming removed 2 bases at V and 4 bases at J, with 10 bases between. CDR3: CASSLPGKYEQYF. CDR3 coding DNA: TGCGCCAGCAGCTTACCGGGAAAGTACGAGCAGTACTTC.

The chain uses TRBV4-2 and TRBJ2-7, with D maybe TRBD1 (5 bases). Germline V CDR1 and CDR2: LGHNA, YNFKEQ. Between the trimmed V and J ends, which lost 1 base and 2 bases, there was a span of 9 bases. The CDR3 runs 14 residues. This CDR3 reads CASSQVTGTYEQYF. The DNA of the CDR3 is TGTGCCAGCAGCCAAGTAACAGGAACCTACGAGCAGTACTTC.

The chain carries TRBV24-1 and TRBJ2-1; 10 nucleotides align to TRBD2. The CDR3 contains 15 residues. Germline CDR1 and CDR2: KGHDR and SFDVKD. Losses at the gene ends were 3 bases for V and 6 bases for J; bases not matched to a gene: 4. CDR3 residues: CATSDRTSGTNEQFF. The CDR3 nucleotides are TGTGCCACCAGTGATAGGACTAGCGGAACCAATGAGCAGTTCTTC.

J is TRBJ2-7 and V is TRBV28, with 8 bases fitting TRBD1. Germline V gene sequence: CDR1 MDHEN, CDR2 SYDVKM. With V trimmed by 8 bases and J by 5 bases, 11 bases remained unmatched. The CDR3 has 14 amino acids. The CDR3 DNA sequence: TGTGCCAGCGTTAAGGCAGGGGGCGTAAACGAGCAGTACTTC. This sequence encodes CASVKAGGVNEQYF.

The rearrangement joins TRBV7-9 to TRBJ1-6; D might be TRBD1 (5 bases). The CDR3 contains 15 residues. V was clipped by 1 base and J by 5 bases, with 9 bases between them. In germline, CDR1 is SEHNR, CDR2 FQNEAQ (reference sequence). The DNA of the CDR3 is TGTGCCAGCAGCTTAGGGACATCTAATAATTCACCCCTCCACTTT. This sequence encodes CASSLGTSNNSPLHF. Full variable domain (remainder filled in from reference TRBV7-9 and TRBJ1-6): DTGVSQNPRHKITKRGQNVTFRCDPISEHNRLYWYRQTLGQGPEFLTYFQNEAQLEKSRLLSDRFSAERPKGSFSTLEIQRTEQGDSAMYLCASSLGTSNNSPLHFGNGTRLTVT.

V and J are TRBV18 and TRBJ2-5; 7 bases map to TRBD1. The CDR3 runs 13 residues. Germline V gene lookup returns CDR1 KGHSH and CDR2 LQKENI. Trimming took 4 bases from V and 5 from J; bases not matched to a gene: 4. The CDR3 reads CASSHDRVETQYF. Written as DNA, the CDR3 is TGTGCCAGCTCACATGACAGGGTGGAGACCCAGTACTTC.

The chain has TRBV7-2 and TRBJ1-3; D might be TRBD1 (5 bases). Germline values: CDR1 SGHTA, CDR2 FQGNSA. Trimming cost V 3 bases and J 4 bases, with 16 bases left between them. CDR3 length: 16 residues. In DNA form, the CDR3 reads TGTGCCAGCAGCTTGTACCAGGGTTCGGGCGGAAACACCATATATTTT. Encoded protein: CASSLYQGSGGNTIYF. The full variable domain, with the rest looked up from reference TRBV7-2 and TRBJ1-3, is GAGVSQSPSNKVTEKGKDVELRCDPISGHTALYWYRQSLGQGLEFLIYFQGNSAPDKSGLPSDRFSAERTGGSVSTLTIQRTQQEDSAVYLCASSLYQGSGGNTIYFGEGSWLTVV.

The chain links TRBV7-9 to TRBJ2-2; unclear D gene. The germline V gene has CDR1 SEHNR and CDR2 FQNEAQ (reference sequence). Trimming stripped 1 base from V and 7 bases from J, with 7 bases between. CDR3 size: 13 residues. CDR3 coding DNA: TGTGCCAGCAGCTTAGAGTTAGTCGGGGAGCTGTTTTTT. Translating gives CASSLELVGELFF.

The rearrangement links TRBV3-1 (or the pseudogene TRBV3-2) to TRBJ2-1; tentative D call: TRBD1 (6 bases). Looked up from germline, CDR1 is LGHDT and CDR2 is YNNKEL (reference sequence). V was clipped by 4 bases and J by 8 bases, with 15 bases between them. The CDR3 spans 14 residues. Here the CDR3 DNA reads TGTGCCAGCAGCCCTCAAGTGGGGGCCTATGAGCAGTTCTTC. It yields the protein CASSPQVGAYEQFF.

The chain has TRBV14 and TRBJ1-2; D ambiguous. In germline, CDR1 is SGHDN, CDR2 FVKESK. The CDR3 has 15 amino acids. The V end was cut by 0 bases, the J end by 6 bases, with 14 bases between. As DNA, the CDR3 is TGTGCCAGCAGCCAAGAACACATAGCAGTGGATGGCTACACCTTC. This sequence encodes CASSQEHIAVDGYTF.

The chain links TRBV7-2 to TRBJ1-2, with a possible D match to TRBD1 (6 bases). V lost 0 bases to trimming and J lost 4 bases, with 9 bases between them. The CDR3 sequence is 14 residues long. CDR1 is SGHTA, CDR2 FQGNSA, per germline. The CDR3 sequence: CASSLAGAIYGYTF. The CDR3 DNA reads TGTGCCAGCAGCTTAGCGGGGGCGATCTATGGCTACACCTTC.

CDR3 coding DNA: TGTGCCTGGAGTAAGAAAACAGGGGCTCTGCCTGAAGCTTTCTTT. Translated: CAWSKKTGALPEAFF. V gene TRBV30 combines with J gene TRBJ1-1; TRBD1 aligns across 7 bases. V shed 2 bases, J shed 6 bases, and the junction held 12 bases outside the gene matches. The CDR3 length is 15 residues. Germline V gene lookup returns CDR1 GTSNPN and CDR2 SVGIG (reference sequence).

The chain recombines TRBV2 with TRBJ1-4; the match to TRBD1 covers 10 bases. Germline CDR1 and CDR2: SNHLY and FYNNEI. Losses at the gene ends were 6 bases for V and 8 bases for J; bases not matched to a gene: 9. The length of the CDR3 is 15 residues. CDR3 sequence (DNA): TGTGCCAGCAGACGACAGGGGGCTCAAGGGGAAAAACTGTTTTTT. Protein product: CASRRQGAQGEKLFF.

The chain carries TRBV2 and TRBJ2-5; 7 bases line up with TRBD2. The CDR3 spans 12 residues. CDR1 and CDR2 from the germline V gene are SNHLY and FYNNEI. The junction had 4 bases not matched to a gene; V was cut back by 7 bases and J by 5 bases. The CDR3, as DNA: TGTGCCAGCACAGCAGCGGGGGAGACCCAGTACTTC. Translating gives CASTAAGETQYF.

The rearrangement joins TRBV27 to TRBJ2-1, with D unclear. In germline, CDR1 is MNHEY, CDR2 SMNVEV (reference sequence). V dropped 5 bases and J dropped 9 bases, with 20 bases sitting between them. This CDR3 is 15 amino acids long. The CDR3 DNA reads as TGTGCCAGCAGTCCCCGACGGATTACAGTCAGTGAGCAGTTCTTC. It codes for CASSPRRITVSEQFF.

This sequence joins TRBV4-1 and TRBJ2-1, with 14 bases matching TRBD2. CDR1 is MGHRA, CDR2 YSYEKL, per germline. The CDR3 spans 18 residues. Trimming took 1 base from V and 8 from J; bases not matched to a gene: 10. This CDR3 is CASSQVLPGLAGGYEQFF. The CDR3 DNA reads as TGCGCCAGCAGCCAAGTTCTTCCCGGACTAGCGGGAGGTTATGAGCAGTTCTTC.